The present T cell receptor (beta chain) was sequenced within a study of shared clonotypes between healthy human individuals. There were only Caucasian adults among the donors, and all lived in Nashville, Tennessee. V was pared by 2 bases and J by 5 bases, with 10 bases between. The V gene's germline CDR1 is MDHEN and CDR2 SYDVKM. The CDR3 has 14 residues. Each cell subset's genomic DNA was divided evenly among several immunoSEQ plates. Sequenced by immunoSEQ multiplex PCR; TCRdb stores in-frame clones only, minus some. The profile shows about 1.1 million clones, around 78% of them singletons. Of note for this clone: The target antigen is unknown.

General observations from the study: The naive CD4 repertoires of several donors were compared, and roughly 5% of clonotypes were shared.

This chain connects TRBV28 to TRBJ2-1; D gene uncertain. Input material: memory CD4+ T cells from PBMCs. Sample subset: CD45RA-negative fraction. The sequence came from a man aged 18 to 30 in good health. Some clones in this sample may be carry-over from other donors' samples. The CDR3 spells CASSLPHQDNEQFF. For the CDR3, the DNA is TGTGCCAGCAGTTTACCCCACCAGGACAATGAGCAGTTCTTC.